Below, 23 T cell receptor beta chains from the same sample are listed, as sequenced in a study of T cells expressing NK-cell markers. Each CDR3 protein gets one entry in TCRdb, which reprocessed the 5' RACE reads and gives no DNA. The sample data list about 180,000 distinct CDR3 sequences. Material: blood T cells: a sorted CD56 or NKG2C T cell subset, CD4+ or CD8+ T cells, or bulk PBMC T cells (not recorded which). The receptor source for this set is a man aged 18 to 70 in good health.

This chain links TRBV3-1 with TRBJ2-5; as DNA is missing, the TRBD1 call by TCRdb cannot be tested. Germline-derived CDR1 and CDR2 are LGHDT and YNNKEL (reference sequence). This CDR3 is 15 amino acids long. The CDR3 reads CASSQERRGLETQYF.

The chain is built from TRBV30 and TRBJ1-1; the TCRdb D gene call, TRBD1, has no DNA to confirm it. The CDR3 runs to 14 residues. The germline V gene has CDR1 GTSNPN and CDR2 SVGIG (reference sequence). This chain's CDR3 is CACRDRGPTVEAFF. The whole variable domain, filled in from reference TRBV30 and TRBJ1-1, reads SQTIHQWPATLVQPVGSPLSLECTVEGTSNPNLYWYRQAAGRGLQLLFYSVGIGQISSEVPQNLSASRPQDRQFILSSKKLLLSDSGFYLCACRDRGPTVEAFFGQGTRLTVV.

The CDR3 here is CASSDLYHSNHGYTF. The chain combines TRBV2 with TRBJ1-2. The CDR3 is made up of 15 amino acids. Germline V gives CDR1 SNHLY, CDR2 FYNNEI.

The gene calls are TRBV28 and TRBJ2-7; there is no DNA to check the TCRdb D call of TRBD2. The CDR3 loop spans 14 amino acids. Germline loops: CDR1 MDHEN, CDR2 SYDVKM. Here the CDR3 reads CASKIAGGTYEQYF.

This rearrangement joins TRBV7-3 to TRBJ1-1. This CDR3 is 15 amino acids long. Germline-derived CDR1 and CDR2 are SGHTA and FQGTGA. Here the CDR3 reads CASSQAYGGNTEAFF.

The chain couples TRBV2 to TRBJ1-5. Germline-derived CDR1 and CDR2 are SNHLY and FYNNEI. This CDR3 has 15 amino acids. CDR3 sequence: CASSGTLYTNQPQHF.

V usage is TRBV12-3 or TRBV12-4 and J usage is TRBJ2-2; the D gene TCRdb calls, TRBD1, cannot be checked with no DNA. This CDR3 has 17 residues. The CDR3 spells CASSLSGLGAGTGELFF.

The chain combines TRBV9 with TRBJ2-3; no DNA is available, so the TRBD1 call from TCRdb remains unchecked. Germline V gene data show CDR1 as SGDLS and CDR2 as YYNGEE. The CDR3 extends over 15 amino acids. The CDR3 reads CASSVEGGLEDTQYF.

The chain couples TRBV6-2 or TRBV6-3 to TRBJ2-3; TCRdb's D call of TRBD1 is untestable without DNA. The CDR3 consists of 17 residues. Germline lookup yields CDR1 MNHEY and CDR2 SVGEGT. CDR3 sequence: CASSNIERGDSTDTQYF.

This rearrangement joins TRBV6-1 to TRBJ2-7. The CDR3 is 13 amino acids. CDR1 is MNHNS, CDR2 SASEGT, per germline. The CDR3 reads CASSAWVSYEQYF.

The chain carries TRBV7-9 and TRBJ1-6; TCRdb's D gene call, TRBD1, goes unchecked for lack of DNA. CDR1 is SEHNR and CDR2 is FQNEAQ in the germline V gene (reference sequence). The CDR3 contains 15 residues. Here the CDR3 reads CASSLGTGGSSPLHF.

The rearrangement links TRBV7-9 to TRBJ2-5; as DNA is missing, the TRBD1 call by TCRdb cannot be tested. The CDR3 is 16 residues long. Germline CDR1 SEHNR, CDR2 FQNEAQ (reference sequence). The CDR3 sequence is CASSSLDRGLQETQYF.

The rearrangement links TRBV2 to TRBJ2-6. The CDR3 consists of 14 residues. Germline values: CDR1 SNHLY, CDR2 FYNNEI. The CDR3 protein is CASSEGFGANVLTF.

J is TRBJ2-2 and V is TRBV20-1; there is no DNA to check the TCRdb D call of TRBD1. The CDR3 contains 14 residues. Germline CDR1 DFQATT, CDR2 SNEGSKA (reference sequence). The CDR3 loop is CSASMGPNTGELFF.

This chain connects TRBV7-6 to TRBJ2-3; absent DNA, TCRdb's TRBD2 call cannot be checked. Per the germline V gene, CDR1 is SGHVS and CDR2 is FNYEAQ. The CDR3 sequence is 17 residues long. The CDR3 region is CASSLAAERGSTDTQYF.

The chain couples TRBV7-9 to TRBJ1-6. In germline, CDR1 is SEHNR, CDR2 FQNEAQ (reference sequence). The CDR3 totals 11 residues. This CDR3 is CASSLGSPLHF. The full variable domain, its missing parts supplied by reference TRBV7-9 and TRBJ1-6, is DTGVSQNPRHKITKRGQNVTFRCDPISEHNRLYWYRQTLGQGPEFLTYFQNEAQLEKSRLLSDRFSAERPKGSFSTLEIQRTEQGDSAMYLCASSLGSPLHFGNGTRLTVT.

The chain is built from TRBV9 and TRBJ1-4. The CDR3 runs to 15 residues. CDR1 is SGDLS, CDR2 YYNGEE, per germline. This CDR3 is CASSVGGATNEKLFF.

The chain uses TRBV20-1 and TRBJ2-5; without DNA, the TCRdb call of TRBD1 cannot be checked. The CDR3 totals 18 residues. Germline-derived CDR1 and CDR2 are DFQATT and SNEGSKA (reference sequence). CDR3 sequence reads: CSARYRGRFDRAKETQYF.

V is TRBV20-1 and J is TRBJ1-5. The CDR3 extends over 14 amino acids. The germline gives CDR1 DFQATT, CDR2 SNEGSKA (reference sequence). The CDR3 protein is CSATAGFSNQPQHF.

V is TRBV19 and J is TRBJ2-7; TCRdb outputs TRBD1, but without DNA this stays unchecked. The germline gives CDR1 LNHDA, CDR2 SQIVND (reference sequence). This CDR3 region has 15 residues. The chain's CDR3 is CASSGGGLSSYEQYF.

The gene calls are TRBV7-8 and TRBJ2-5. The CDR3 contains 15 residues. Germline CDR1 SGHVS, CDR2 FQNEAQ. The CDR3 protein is CASSLEEYRDETQYF.

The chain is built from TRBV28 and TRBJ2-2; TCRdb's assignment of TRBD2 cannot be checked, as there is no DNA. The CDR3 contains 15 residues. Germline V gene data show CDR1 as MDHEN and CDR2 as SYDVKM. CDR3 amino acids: CASSFQGLHTGELFF.

The CDR3 sequence: CASSGLALTGYEQYF. The rearrangement uses TRBV2 and TRBJ2-7; TCRdb's D gene call, TRBD2, goes unchecked for lack of DNA. The CDR3 contains 15 residues. CDR1 SNHLY and CDR2 FYNNEI come from the germline V gene.